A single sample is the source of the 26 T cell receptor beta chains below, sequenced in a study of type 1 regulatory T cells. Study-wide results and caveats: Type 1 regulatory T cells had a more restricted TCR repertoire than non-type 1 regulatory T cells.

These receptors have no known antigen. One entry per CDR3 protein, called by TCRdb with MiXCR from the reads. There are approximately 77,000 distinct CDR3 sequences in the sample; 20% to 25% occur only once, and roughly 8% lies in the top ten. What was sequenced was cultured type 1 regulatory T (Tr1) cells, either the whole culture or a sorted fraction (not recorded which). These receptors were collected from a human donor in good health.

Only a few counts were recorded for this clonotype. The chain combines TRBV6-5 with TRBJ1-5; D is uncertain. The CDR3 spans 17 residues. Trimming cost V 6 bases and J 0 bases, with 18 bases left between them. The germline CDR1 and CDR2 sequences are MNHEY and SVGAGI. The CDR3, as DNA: TGTGCCAGCAGATCGCTTCAGAGGGCCCATAGCAATCAGCCCCAGCATTTT. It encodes CASRSLQRAHSNQPQHF.

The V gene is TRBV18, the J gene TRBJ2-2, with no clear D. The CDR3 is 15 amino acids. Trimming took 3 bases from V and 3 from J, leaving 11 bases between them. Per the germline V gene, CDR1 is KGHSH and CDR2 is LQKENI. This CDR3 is CASSPDRLYTGELFF. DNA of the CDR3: TGTGCCAGCTCACCTGACCGATTATACACCGGGGAGCTGTTTTTT.

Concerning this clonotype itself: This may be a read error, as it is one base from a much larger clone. The CDR3 sequence is CASSTPLGGWDEQYF. CDR3 bases: TGTGCCAGCAGCACTCCCCTTGGGGGATGGGATGAGCAGTACTTC. This chain joins TRBV5-4 and TRBJ2-7, with D perhaps assigned TRBD1 or TRBD2 (5 bases each). Deletions cut 4 bases from V and 7 bases from J, with 21 bases between. The length of the CDR3 is 15 residues. Per the germline V gene, CDR1 is SGHNT and CDR2 is YYREEE (reference sequence).

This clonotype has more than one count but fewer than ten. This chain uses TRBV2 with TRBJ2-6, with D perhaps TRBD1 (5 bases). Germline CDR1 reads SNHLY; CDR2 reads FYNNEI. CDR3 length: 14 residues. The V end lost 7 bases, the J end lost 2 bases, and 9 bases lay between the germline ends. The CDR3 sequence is CASTRAAGANVLTF. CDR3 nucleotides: TGTGCCAGCACCAGGGCAGCTGGGGCCAACGTCCTGACTTTC.

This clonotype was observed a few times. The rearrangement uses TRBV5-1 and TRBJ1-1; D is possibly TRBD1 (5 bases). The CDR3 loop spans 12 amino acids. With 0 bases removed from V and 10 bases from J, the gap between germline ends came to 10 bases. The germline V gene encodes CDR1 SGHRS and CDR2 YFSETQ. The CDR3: CASSLGGFGAFF. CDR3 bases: TGCGCCAGCAGCTTGGGGGGCTTCGGAGCTTTCTTT.

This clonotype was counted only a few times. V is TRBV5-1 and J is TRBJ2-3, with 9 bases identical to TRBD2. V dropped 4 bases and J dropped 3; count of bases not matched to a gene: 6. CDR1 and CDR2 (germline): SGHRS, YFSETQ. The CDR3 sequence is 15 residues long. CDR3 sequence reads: CASSPLAGGTDTQYF. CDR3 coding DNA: TGCGCCAGCAGCCCTCTTGCGGGAGGGACAGATACGCAGTATTTT.

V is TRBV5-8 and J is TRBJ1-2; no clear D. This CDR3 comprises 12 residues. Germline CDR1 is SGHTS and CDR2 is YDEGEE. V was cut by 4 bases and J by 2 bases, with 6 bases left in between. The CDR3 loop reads CASSLRNYGYTF. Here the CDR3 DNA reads TGTGCCAGCAGCCTTCGCAACTATGGCTACACCTTC.

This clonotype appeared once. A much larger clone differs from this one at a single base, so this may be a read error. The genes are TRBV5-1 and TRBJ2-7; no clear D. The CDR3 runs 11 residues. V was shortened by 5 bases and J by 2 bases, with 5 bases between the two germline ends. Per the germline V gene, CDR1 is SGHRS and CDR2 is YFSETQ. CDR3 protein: CASRSPYEQYF. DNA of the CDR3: TGCGCCAGCAGGAGCCCCTACGAGCAGTACTTC.

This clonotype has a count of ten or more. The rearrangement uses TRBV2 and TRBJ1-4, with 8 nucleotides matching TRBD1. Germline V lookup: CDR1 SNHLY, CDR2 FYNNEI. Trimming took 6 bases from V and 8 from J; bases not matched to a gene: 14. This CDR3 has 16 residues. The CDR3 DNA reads TGTGCCAGCAGCTCCGGGACAGGCCCATCGCAGGAAAAACTGTTTTTT. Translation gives CASSSGTGPSQEKLFF.

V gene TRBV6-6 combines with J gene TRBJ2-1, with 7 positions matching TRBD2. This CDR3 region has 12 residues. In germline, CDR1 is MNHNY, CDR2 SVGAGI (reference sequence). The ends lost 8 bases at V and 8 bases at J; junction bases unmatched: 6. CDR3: CASEAGVHEQFF. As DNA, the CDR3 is TGTGCCAGCGAGGCGGGAGTCCATGAGCAGTTCTTC.

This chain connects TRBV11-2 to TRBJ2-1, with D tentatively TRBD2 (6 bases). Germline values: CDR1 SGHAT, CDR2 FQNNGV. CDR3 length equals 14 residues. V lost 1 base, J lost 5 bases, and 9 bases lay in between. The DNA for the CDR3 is TGTGCCAGCAGCTTAGTAACGGGAGACAATGAGCAGTTCTTC. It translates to CASSLVTGDNEQFF.

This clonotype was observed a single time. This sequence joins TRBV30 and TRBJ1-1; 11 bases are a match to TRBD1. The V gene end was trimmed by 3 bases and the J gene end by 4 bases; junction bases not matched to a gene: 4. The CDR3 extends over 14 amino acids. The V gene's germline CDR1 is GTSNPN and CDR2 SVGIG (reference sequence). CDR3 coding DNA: TGTGCCTGGAGATCGGACAGGGGGCTCACTGAAGCTTTCTTT. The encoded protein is CAWRSDRGLTEAFF. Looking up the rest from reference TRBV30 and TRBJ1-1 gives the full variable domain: SQTIHQWPATLVQPVGSPLSLECTVEGTSNPNLYWYRQAAGRGLQLLFYSVGIGQISSEVPQNLSASRPQDRQFILSSKKLLLSDSGFYLCAWRSDRGLTEAFFGQGTRLTVV.

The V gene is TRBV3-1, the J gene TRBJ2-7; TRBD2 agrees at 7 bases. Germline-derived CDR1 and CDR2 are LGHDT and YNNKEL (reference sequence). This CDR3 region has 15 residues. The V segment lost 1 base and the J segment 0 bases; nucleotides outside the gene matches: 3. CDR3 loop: CASSQGLAASYEQYF. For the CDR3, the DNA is TGTGCCAGCAGCCAAGGGCTAGCGGCCTCCTACGAGCAGTACTTC.

CDR3: CASTSGTGLSPLHF. The CDR3 DNA is TGTGCCAGCACCTCGGGGACAGGGCTCTCACCCCTCCACTTT. The rearrangement joins TRBV12-3 or TRBV12-4 to TRBJ1-6; 9 nucleotides align to TRBD1. This CDR3 comprises 14 residues. The V segment lost 7 bases and the J segment 10 bases; nucleotides outside the gene matches: 8.

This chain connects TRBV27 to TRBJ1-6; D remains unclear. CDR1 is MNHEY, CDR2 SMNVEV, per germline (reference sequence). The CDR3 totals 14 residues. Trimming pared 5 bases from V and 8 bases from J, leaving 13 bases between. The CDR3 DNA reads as TGTGCCAGCAGTGCCTTGGACGGTTATTCACCCCTCCACTTT. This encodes CASSALDGYSPLHF.

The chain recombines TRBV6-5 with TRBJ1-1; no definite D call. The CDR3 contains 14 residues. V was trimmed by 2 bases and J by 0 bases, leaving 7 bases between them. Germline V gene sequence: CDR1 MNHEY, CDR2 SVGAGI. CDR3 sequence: CASSYDWVNTEAFF. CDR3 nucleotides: TGTGCCAGCAGTTACGATTGGGTGAACACTGAAGCTTTCTTT.

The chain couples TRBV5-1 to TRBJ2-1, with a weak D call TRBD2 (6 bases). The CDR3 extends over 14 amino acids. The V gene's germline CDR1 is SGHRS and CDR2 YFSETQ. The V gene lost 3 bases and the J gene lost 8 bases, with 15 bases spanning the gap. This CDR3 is CASSSGGRVHEQFF. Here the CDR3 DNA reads TGCGCCAGCAGCTCCGGGGGAAGGGTCCATGAGCAGTTCTTC.

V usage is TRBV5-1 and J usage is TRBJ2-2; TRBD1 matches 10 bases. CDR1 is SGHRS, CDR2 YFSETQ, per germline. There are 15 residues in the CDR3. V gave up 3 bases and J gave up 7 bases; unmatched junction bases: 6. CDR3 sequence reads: CASSWAGTGVGELFF. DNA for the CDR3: TGCGCCAGCAGCTGGGCCGGGACAGGGGTCGGGGAGCTGTTTTTT.

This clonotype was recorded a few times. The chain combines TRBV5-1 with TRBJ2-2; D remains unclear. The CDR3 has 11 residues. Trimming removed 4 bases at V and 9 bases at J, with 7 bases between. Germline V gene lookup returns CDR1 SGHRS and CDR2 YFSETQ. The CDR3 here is CASSKERELFF. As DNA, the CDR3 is TGCGCCAGCAGCAAGGAAAGGGAGCTGTTTTTT.

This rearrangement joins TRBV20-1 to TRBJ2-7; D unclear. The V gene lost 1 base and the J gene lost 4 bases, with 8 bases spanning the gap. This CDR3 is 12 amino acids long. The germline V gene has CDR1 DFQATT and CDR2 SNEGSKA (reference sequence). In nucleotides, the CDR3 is TGCAGTGCTAGAGCAACAATATACGAGCAGTACTTC. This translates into CSARATIYEQYF.

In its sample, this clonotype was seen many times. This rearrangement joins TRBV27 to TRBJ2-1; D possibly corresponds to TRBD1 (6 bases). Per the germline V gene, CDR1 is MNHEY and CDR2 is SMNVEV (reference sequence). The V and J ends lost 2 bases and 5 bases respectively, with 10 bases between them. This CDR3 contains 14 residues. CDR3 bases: TGTGCCAGCAGTTTAGGCAGGGGCAACAATGAGCAGTTCTTC. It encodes CASSLGRGNNEQFF.

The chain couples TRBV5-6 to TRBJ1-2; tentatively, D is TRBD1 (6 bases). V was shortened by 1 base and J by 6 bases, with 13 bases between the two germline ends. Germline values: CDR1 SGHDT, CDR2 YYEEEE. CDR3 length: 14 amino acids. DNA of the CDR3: TGTGCCAGCAGCTTGTGGCAGGGGCAGGATGGCTACACCTTC. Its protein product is CASSLWQGQDGYTF.

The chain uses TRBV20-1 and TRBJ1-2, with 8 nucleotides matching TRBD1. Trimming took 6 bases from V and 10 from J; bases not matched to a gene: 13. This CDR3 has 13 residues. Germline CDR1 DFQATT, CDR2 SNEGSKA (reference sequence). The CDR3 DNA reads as TGCAGTGCCCACCGATCTGGCCAGGGGGCCTACACCTTC. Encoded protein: CSAHRSGQGAYTF.

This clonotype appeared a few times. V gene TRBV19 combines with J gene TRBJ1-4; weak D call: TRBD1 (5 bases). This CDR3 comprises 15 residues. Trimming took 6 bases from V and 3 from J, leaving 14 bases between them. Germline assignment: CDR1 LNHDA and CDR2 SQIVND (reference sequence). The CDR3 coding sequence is TGTGCCAGTAGCGACAGCCCGACTGCTAATGAAAAACTGTTTTTT. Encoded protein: CASSDSPTANEKLFF.

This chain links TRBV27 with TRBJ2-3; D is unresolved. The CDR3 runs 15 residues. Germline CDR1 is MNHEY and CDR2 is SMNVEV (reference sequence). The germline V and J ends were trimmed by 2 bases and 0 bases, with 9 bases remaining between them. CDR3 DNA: TGTGCCAGCAGTTTAACAAGTTCTAGCACAGATACGCAGTATTTT. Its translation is CASSLTSSSTDTQYF.

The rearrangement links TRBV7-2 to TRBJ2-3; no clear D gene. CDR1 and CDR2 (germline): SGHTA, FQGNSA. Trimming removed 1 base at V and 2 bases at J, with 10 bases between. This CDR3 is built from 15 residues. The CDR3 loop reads CASSLGPQPTDTQYF. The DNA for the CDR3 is TGTGCCAGCAGCTTAGGGCCACAGCCCACAGATACGCAGTATTTT.